The clone carrying this T cell receptor (beta chain) was seen repeatedly, ten times or more. Its antigen remains unidentified. This entry belongs to a study of CD8 T cells in ankylosing spondylitis. Study-level findings and limits: Ankylosing spondylitis blood seemed to carry a telltale TCR beta motif made of several highly homologous variants.

TCRdb redid the calling of the 5' RACE reads with MiXCR, one entry per CDR3 protein. The table records some 140,000 distinct CDR3 sequences, about 8% of them present only once. The CDR3 totals 14 residues. Trimming removed 0 bases at V and 2 bases at J, with 9 bases between. Per germline, CDR1 SGHRS and CDR2 YFSETQ. The sequence was collected from a male donor with ankylosing spondylitis. Sequencing used synovial fluid, either unsorted or a sorted T cell fraction (not recorded which). The chain joins TRBV5-1 to TRBJ2-7, with D uncertain. The CDR3 spells CASSLGGPPYEQYF. The CDR3 coding sequence is TGCGCCAGCAGCTTGGGTGGACCCCCCTACGAGCAGTACTTC.